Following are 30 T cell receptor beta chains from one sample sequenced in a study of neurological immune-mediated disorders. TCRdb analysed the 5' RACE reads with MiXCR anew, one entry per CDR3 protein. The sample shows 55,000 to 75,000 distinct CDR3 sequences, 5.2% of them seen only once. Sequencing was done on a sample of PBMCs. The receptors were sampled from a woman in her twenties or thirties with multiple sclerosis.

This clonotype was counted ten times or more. CDR3 bases: TGTGCCAGCAGCTTAGGATCCGCCACTGAAGCTTTCTTT. Its translation: CASSLGSATEAFF. V gene TRBV7-9 combines with J gene TRBJ1-1; no clear D. The CDR3 is 13 residues long. Germline V gene data show CDR1 as SEHNR and CDR2 as FQNEAQ (reference sequence). V lost 1 base to trimming and J lost 4 bases, with 7 bases between them.

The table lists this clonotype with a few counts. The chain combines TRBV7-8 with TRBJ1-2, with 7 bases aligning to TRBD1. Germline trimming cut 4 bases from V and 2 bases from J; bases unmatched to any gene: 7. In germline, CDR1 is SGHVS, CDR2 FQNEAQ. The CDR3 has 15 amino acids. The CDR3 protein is CASSWGNRGNYGYTF. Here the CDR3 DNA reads TGTGCCAGCAGCTGGGGAAACAGGGGCAACTATGGCTACACCTTC.

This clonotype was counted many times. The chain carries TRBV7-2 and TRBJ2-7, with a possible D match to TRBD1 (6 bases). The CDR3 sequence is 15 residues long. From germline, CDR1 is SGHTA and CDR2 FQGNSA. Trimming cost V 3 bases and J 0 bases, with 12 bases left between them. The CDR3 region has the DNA TGTGCCAGCAGCTTCGGGACAAGGAGCTCCTACGAGCAGTACTTC. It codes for CASSFGTRSSYEQYF.

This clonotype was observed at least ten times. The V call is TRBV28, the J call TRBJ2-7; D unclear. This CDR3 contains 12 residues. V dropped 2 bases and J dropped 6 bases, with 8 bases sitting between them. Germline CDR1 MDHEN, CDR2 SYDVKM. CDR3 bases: TGTGCCAGCAGTTTAGCTTGGGGCGAGCAGTACTTC. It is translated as CASSLAWGEQYF.

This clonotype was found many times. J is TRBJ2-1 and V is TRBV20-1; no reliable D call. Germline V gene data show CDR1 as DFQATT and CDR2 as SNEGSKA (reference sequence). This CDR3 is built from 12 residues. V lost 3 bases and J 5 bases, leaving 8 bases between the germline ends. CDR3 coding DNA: TGCAGTGCTAGTCAGTCAGACAATGAGCAGTTCTTC. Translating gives CSASQSDNEQFF.

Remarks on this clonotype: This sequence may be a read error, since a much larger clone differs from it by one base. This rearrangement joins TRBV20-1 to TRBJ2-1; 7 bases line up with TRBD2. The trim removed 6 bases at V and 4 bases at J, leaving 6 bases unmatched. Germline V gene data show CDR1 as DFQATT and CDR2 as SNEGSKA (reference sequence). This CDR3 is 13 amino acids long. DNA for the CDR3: TGCAGTGCGGGGAGGGGAGGGTACAATGAGCAGTTCTTC. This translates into CSAGRGGYNEQFF.

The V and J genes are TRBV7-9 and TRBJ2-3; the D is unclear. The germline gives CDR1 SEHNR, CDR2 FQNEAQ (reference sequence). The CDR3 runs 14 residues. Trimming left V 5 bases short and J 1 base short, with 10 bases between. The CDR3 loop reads CASSLTLGTDTQYF. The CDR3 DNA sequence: TGTGCCAGCAGCCTGACCCTGGGCACAGATACGCAGTATTTT.

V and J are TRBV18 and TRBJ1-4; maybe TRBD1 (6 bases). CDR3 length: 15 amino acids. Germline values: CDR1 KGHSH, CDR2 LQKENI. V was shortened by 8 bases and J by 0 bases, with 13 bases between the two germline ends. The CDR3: CASAQGGATNEKLFF. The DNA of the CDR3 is TGTGCCAGCGCACAGGGAGGAGCAACTAATGAAAAACTGTTTTTT.

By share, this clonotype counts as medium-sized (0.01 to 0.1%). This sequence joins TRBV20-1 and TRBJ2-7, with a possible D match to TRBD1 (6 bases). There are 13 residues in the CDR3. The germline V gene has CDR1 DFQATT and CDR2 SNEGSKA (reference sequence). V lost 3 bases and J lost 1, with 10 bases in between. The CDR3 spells CSASPGTSYEQYF. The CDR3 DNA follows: TGCAGTGCTAGTCCCGGGACATCCTACGAGCAGTACTTC.

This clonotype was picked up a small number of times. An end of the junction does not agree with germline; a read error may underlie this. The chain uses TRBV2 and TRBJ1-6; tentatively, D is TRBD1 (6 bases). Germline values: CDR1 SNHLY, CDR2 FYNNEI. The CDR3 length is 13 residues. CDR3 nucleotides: TGTGCCGGAGGACAGAAGGAAAATTCACCCCTCAACTTT. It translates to CAGGQKENSPLNF.

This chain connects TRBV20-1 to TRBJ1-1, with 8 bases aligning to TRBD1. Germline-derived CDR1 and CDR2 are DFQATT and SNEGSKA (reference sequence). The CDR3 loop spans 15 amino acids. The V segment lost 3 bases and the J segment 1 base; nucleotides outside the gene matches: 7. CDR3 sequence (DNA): TGCAGTGCTAGCCCAGGGGGCATCCCGAACACTGAAGCTTTCTTT. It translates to CSASPGGIPNTEAFF.

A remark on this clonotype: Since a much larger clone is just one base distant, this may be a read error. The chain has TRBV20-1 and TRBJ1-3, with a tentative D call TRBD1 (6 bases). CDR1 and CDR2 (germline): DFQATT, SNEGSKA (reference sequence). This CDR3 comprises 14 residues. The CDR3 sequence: CSARSDSSGKTIYF. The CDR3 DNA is TGCAGTGCTAGATCGGACAGCTCTGGAAAAACCATATATTTT.

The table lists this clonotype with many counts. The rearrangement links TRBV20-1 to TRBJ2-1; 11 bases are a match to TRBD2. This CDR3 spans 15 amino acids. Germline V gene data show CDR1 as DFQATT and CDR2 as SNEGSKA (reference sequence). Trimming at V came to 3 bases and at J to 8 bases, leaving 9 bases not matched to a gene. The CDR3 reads CSASNLAGGFYEQFF. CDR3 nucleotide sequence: TGCAGTGCTAGTAATCTAGCGGGGGGTTTTTATGAGCAGTTCTTC.

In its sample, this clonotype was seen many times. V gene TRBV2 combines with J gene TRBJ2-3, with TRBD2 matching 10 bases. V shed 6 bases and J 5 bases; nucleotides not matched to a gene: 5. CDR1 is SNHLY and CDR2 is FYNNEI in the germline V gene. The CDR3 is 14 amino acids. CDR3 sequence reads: CASRSGGAKDTQYF. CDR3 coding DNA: TGTGCCAGCAGAAGCGGGGGGGCCAAAGATACGCAGTATTTT. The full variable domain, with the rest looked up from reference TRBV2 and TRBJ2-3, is EPEVTQTPSHQVTQMGQEVILRCVPISNHLYFYWYRQILGQKVEFLVSFYNNEISEKSEIFDDQFSVERPDGSNFTLKIRSTKLEDSAMYFCASRSGGAKDTQYFGPGTRLTVL.

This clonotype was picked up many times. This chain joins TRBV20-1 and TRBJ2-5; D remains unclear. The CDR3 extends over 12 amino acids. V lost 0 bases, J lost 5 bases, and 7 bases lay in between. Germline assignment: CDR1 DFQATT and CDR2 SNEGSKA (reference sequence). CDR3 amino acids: CSARDEGETQYF. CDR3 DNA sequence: TGCAGTGCTAGAGATGAAGGGGAGACCCAGTACTTC.

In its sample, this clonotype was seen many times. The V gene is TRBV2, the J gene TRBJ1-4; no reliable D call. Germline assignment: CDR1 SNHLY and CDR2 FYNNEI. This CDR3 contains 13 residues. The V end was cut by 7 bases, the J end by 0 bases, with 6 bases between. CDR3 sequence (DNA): TGTGCCAGCATAACAGCAACTAATGAAAAACTGTTTTTT. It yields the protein CASITATNEKLFF.

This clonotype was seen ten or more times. CDR3 in amino acids: CASSPISGGSYNEQFF. The CDR3 DNA reads as TGTGCCAGCAGTCCCATTAGCGGGGGATCCTACAATGAGCAGTTCTTC. J is TRBJ2-1 and V is TRBV28; 9 bases map to TRBD2. This CDR3 comprises 16 residues. The V gene end was trimmed by 5 bases and the J gene end by 1 base; junction bases not matched to a gene: 6. Germline V gives CDR1 MDHEN, CDR2 SYDVKM. Looking up the rest from reference TRBV28 and TRBJ2-1 gives the full variable domain: DVKVTQSSRYLVKRTGEKVFLECVQDMDHENMFWYRQDPGLGLRLIYFSYDVKMKEKGDIPEGYSVSREKKERFSLILESASTNQTSMYLCASSPISGGSYNEQFFGPGTRLTVL.

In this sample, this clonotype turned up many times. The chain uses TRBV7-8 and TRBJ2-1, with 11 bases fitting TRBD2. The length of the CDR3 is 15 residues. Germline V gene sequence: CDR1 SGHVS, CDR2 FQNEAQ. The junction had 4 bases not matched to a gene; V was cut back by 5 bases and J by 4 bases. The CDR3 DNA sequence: TGTGCCAGCAGCCCTACTAGCGGGGGATACAATGAGCAGTTCTTC. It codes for CASSPTSGGYNEQFF. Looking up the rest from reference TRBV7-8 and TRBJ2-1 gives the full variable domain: GAGVSQSPRYKVAKRGQDVALRCDPISGHVSLFWYQQALGQGPEFLTYFQNEAQLDKSGLPSDRFFAERPEGSVSTLKIQRTQQEDSAVYLCASSPTSGGYNEQFFGPGTRLTVL.

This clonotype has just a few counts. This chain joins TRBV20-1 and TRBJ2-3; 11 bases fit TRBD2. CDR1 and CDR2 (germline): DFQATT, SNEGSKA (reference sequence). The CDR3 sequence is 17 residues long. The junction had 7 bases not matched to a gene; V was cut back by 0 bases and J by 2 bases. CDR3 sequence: CSARDPLAGGITDTQYF. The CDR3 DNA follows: TGCAGTGCTAGAGACCCTCTAGCGGGGGGTATCACAGATACGCAGTATTTT.

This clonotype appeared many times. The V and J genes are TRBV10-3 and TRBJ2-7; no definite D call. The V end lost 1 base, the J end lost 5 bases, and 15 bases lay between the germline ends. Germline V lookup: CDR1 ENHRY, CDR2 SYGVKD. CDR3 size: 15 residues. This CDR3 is CAISEYPGSMDEQYF. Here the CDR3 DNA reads TGTGCCATCAGTGAGTATCCAGGAAGTATGGACGAGCAGTACTTC.

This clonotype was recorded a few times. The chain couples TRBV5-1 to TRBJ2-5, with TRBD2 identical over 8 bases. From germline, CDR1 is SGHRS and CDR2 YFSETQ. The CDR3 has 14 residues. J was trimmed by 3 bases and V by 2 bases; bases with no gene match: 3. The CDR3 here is CASSLSAGEETQYF. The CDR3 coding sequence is TGCGCCAGCAGCTTATCAGCGGGGGAAGAGACCCAGTACTTC.

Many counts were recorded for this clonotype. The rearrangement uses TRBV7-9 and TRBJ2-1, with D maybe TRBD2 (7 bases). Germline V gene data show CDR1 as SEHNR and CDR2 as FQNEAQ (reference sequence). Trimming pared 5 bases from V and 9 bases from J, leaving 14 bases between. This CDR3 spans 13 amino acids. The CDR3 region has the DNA TGTGCCAGCAGCAGGGGGGAGGGTATTGAGCAGTTCTTC. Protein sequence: CASSRGEGIEQFF.

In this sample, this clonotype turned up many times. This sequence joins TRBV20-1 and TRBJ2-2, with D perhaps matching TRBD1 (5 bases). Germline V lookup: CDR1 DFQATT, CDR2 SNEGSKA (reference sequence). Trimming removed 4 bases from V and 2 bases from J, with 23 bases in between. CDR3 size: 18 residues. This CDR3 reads CSAILYPSDRLNTGELFF. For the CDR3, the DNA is TGCAGTGCTATTCTTTACCCGTCAGACAGATTAAACACCGGGGAGCTGTTTTTT.

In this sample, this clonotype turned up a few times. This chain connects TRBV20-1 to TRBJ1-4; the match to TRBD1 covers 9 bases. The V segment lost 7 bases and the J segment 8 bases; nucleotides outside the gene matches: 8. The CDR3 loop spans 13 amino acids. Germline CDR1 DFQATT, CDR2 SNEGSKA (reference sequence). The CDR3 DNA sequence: TGCAGTGTTTACCGGGACAGGGTCGAAAAACTGTTTTTT. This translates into CSVYRDRVEKLFF.

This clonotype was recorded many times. The CDR3 sequence: CSARDVDRTYEQYF. As DNA, the CDR3 is TGCAGTGCTAGAGATGTAGACAGAACCTACGAGCAGTACTTC. The rearrangement links TRBV20-1 to TRBJ2-7, with D possibly matching TRBD1 (5 bases). The V end was cut by 0 bases, the J end by 2 bases, with 11 bases between. Germline V gene sequence: CDR1 DFQATT, CDR2 SNEGSKA (reference sequence). The CDR3 spans 14 residues.

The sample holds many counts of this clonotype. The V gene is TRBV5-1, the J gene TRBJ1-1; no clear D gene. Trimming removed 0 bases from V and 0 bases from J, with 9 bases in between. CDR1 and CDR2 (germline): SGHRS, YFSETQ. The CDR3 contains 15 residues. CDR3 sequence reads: CASSLVPYMNTEAFF. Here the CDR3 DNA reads TGCGCCAGCAGCTTGGTCCCATACATGAACACTGAAGCTTTCTTT. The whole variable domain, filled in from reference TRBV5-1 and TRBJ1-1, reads KAGVTQTPRYLIKTRGQQVTLSCSPISGHRSVSWYQQTPGQGLQFLFEYFSETQRNKGNFPGRFSGRQFSNSRSEMNVSTLELGDSALYLCASSLVPYMNTEAFFGQGTRLTVV.

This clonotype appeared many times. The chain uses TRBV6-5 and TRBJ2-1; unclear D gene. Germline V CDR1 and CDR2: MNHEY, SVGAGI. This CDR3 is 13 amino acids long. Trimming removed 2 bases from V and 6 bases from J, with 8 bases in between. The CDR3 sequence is CASSYRVTNEQFF. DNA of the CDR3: TGTGCCAGCAGTTACAGGGTCACCAATGAGCAGTTCTTC.

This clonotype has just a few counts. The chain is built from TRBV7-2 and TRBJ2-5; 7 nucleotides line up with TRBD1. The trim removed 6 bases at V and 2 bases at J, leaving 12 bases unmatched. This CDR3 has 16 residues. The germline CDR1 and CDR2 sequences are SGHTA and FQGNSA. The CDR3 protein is CASRSGDSSRQETQYF. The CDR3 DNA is TGTGCCAGCAGATCCGGGGACAGCTCCAGGCAAGAGACCCAGTACTTC.

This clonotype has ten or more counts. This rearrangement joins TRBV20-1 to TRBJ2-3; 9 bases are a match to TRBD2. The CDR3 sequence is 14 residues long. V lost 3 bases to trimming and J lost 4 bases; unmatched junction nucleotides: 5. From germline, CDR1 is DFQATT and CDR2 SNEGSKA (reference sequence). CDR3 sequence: CSARGGGAPDTQYF. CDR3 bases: TGCAGTGCTAGGGGCGGGGGGGCCCCAGATACGCAGTATTTT.

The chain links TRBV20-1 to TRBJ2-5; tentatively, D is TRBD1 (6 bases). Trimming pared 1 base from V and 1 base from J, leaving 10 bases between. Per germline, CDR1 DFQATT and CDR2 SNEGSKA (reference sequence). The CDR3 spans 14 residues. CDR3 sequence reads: CSARGAGAQETQYF. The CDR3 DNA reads TGCAGTGCTAGAGGCGCAGGGGCCCAAGAGACCCAGTACTTC.